Below, 3 T cell receptor beta chains from the same sample are listed, as sequenced in a study of cytomegalovirus exposure and HLA in healthy donors. Both 60 Vbeta primers and 13 Jbeta primers went into the PCR. Generated by immunoSEQ multiplex PCR, the TCRdb table keeps only in-frame clones and is missing some. The table lists approximately 160,000 clones, 64% of them singletons, with about 3% in the top ten. The sample consisted of PBMCs. The receptors derive from a woman in her 30s in good health and CMV-seropositive.

This clone came up a few times. The V and J genes are TRBV21-1 and TRBJ2-3; the D segment call TRBD2 is taken from the table without a DNA check. TRBV21-1 is designated a pseudogene. The CDR3 totals 19 residues. CDR3: CASSKEAPGELWGTDTQYF. The CDR3 DNA follows: TGTGCCAGCAGCAAAGAGGCCCCGGGGGAACTCTGGGGCACAGATACGCAGTATTTT.

This chain joins TRBV6-1 and TRBJ1-6, with a weak D call TRBD1 (5 bases). There are 15 residues in the CDR3. CDR1 is MNHNS, CDR2 SASEGT, per germline. Between the trimmed V and J ends, which lost 7 bases and 7 bases, there was a span of 17 bases. The CDR3 nucleotides read TGTGCCAGCACCCCTACCGGGGGGGGAAATTCACCCCTCCACTTT. Translating gives CASTPTGGGNSPLHF.

The chain is built from TRBV18 and TRBJ2-4; D not resolved. The V gene's germline CDR1 is KGHSH and CDR2 LQKENI. The V gene lost 1 base and the J gene lost 0 bases, with 7 bases spanning the gap. The CDR3 is 15 residues long. The CDR3 sequence: CASSPHTLAKNIQYF. The CDR3 coding sequence is TGTGCCAGCTCACCACACACATTAGCCAAAAACATTCAGTACTTC. Full variable domain (outside the CDR3, taken from reference TRBV18 and TRBJ2-4): NAGVMQNPRHLVRRRGQEARLRCSPMKGHSHVYWYRQLPEEGLKFMVYLQKENIIDESGMPKERFSAEFPKEGPSILRIQQVVRGDSAAYFCASSPHTLAKNIQYFGAGTRLSVL.